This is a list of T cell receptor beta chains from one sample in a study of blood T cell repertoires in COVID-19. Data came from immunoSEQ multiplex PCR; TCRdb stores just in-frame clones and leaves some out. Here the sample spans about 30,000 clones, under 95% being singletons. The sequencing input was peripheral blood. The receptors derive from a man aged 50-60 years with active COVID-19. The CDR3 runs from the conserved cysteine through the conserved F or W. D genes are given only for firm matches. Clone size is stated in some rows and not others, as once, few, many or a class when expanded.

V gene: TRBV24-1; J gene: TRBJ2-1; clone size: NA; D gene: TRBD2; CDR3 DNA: TGTGCCACCAGTGATGGGCGGGGGGGCTGGATATGCTCCTACAATGAGCAGTTCTTC; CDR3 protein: CATSDGRGGWICSYNEQFF
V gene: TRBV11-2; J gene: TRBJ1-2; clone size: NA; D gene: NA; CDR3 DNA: TGTGCCAGCAGCTTAGATCAGATCGGAGATGGCTACACCTTC; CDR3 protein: CASSLDQIGDGYTF
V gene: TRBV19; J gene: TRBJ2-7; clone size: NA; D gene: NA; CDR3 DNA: TGTGCCAGTAGTATAACATGGTCCGACTCCTACGAGCAGTACTTC; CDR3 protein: CASSITWSDSYEQYF
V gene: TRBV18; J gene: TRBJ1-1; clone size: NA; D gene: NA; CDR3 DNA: TGTGCCAGCTCAGCGGACAAGAACACTGAAGCTTTCTTT; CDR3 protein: CASSADKNTEAFF
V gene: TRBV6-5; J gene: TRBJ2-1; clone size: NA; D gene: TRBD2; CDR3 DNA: TGTGCCAGCAGTTGGGACTTTGCGGGGGTTGGTAATGAGCAGTTCTTC; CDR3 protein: CASSWDFAGVGNEQFF
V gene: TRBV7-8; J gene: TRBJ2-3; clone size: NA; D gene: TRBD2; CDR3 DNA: TGTGCCAGCAGCTTGTCTTCCCGGGGGGGCACAGATACGCAGTATTTT; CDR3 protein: CASSLSSRGGTDTQYF
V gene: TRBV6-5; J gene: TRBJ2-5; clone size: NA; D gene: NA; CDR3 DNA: TGTGCCAGCAGTTCCGGTCGGGCCCAGTACTTC; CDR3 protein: CASSSGRAQYF
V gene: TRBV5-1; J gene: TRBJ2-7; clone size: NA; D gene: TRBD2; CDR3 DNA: TGCGCCAGCAGCCTAGGCTATCGGACTAGCGGGAGGGAAAAGTACTTC; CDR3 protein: CASSLGYRTSGREKYF
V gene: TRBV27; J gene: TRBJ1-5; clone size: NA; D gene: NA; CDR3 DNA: TGTGCCAGCAGCGGCAGGGCAGGTCAGCCCCAGCATTTT; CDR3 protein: CASSGRAGQPQHF
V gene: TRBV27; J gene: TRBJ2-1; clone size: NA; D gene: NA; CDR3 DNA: TGTGCCAGCAGTTCCCAACACCTACGGAGTGAGCAGTTCTTC; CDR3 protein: CASSSQHLRSEQFF
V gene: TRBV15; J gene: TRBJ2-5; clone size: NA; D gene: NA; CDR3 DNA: TGTGCCACCAGCAGATCCGCCGGGACTGGAGAGACCCAGTACTTC; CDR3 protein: CATSRSAGTGETQYF
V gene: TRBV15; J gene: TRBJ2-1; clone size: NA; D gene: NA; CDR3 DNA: TGTGCCACCAGCAGCCAGCCTCAGGGCTCCTACAATGAGCAGTTCTTC; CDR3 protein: CATSSQPQGSYNEQFF
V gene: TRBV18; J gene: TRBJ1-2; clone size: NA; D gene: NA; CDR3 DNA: TGTGCCAGCTCACCTCAGGGGAGTGCCCATCGTAACTATGGCTACACCTTC; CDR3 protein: CASSPQGSAHRNYGYTF
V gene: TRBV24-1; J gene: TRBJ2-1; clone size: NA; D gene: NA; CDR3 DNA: TGTGCCACCAGTGATCCCCGGGAGGGGGCGCTGGATGAGCAGTTCTTC; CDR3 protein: CATSDPREGALDEQFF
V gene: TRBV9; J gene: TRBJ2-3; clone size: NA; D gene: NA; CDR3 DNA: TGTGCCAGCAGCGTAGGGACAGTAACGGATACGCAGTATTTT; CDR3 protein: CASSVGTVTDTQYF
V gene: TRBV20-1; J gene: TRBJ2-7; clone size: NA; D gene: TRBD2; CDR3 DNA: TGCAGTGCTTCTAGCGGCTACGAGCAGTACTTC; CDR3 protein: CSASSGYEQYF
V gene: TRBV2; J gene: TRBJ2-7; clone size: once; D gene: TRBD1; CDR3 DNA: TGTGCCAGCAGTCAAATACAGGGGCGCGAGCAGTACTTC; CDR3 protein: CASSQIQGREQYF
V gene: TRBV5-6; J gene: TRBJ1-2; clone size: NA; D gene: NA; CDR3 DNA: TGTGCCAGCAGCAAAAGGAGTTACTATGGCTACACCTTC; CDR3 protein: CASSKRSYYGYTF
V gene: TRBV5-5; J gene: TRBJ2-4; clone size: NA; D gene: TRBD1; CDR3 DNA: TGTGCCAGCAGCTCAGACGAGACAGGGATAAACATTCAGTACTTC; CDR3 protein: CASSSDETGINIQYF
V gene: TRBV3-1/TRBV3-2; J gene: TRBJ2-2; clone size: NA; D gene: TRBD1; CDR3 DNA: TGTGCCAGCCGGGGACAGGGTAACACCGGGGAGCTGTTTTTT; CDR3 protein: CASRGQGNTGELFF
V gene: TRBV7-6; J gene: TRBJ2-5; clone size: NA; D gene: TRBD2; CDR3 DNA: TGTGCCAGCAGCCCCCAGATTAGCGGGGGATTCCAAGAGACCCAGTACTTC; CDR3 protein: CASSPQISGGFQETQYF
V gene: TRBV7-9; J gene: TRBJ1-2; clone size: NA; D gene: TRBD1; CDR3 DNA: TGTGCCAGCAGCCGGGACAGGGATGGCTACACCTTC; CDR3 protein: CASSRDRDGYTF
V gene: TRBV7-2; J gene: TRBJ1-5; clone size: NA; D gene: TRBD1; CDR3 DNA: TGTGCCAGCAGCCGACAGGGGCAGCAGCCCCAGCATTTT; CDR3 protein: CASSRQGQQPQHF
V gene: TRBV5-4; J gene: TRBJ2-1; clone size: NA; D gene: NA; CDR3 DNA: TGTGCCAGCAGCTTGGGAGGCGCTAGCTCCTACAATGAGCAGTTCTTC; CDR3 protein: CASSLGGASSYNEQFF
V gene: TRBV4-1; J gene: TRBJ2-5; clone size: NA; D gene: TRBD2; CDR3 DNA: TGCGCCAGCAGCCGTCCGGGACTAGACCAAGAGACCCAGTACTTC; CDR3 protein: CASSRPGLDQETQYF
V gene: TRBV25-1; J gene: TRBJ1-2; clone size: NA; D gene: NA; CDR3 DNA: TGTGCCAGCCAAAGACTAGGGGCTGGCTACACCTTC; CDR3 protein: CASQRLGAGYTF
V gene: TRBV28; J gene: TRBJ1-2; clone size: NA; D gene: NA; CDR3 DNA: TGTGCCAGCAGTACACGGATGGGGGGTTCAGCGCACTATGGCTACACCTTC; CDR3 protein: CASSTRMGGSAHYGYTF
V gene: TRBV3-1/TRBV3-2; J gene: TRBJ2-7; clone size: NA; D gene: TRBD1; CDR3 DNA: TGTGCCAGCAGCCGACCGGGACAGCTCTCCTACGAGCAGTACTTC; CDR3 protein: CASSRPGQLSYEQYF
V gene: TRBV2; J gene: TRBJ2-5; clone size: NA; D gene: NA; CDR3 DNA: TGTGCCAGCAGTGAAAGGGGGGGTACCCAAGAGACCCAGTACTTC; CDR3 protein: CASSERGGTQETQYF
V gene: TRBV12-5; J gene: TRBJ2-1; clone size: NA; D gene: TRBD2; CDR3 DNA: TGTGCTAGTGGTTTGTGGCGGGAGGGATACAATGAGCAGTTCTTC; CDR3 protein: CASGLWREGYNEQFF
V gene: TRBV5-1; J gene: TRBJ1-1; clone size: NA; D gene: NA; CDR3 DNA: TGCGCCAGCAGGGTGACCGGAGCGAACACTGAAGCTTTCTTT; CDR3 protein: CASRVTGANTEAFF
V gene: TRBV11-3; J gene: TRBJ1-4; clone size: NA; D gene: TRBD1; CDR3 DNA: TGTGCCAGCAGCGAGGGACAGGGTCATGAAAAACTGTTTTTT; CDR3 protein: CASSEGQGHEKLFF
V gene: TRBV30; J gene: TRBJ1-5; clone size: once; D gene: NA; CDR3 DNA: TGTGCCTGGAGCTCAGGCAATCAGCCCCAGCATTTT; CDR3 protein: CAWSSGNQPQHF